The 32 T cell receptor beta chains below all came from one sample that was sequenced in a study of human T cells and chemical hapten exposure. Time point defined: pre-sensitization, week 0. The treatment denotes: therapeutic diphenylcyclopropenone sensitization with weekly scalp DPC. A single record per CDR3 protein comes from TCRdb applying MiXCR to the RACE reads. This table has 30,000 to 40,000 distinct CDR3 sequences, about 7.4% appearing once. The sequences come from whole blood, collected in connection with sensitization to the hapten diphenylcyclopropenone (DPC). The receptors shown here come from a woman between 50 and 59 years old with alopecia areata. Some clones in this sample may be carry-over from other donors' samples.

V and J are TRBV6-2 or TRBV6-3 and TRBJ1-1; the D is unclear. This CDR3 contains 14 residues. Germline values: CDR1 MNHEY, CDR2 SVGEGT. V dropped 6 bases and J dropped 6 bases, with 17 bases sitting between them. CDR3 nucleotides: TGTGCCAGCAGCCCCCCTGTTAGTCGAGCTGAAGCTTTCTTT. Protein sequence: CASSPPVSRAEAFF.

J is TRBJ2-2 and V is TRBV27; D is unclear. Germline V gene data show CDR1 as MNHEY and CDR2 as SMNVEV (reference sequence). This CDR3 has 17 amino acids. The germline V and J ends were trimmed by 1 base and 2 bases, with 14 bases remaining between them. CDR3 coding DNA: TGTGCCAGCAGTTTATATCGTACCCCTTTCAACACCGGGGAGCTGTTTTTT. Translating gives CASSLYRTPFNTGELFF.

This clonotype was picked up many times. The V and J genes are TRBV5-1 and TRBJ1-2; 8 bases are a match to TRBD1. The V gene's germline CDR1 is SGHRS and CDR2 YFSETQ. This CDR3 is built from 14 residues. The J segment lost 4 bases and the V segment lost 3 bases, leaving 5 bases of the junction unmatched. In nucleotides, the CDR3 is TGCGCCAGCAGCTCCCTTGGACAGGGCTATGGCTACACCTTC. It encodes CASSSLGQGYGYTF.

V and J are TRBV29-1 and TRBJ1-1; D is undetermined. CDR1 is SQVTM, CDR2 ANQGSEA, per germline. There are 11 residues in the CDR3. V shed 4 bases and J shed 2 bases, with 5 bases lying between them. CDR3 sequence: CSVVPNTEAFF. In DNA form, the CDR3 reads TGCAGCGTTGTTCCCAACACTGAAGCTTTCTTT.

This clonotype was found many times. The chain recombines TRBV5-1 with TRBJ2-5; possibly TRBD2 for D (5 bases). CDR1 is SGHRS, CDR2 YFSETQ, per germline. CDR3 length equals 15 residues. V lost 5 bases and J lost 4, with 18 bases in between. The CDR3 DNA reads as TGCGCCAGCAGGAGAGGGTTGGTACTTGGAGAGACCCAGTACTTC. This translates into CASRRGLVLGETQYF. The full variable domain, rest sourced from reference TRBV5-1 and TRBJ2-5, is KAGVTQTPRYLIKTRGQQVTLSCSPISGHRSVSWYQQTPGQGLQFLFEYFSETQRNKGNFPGRFSGRQFSNSRSEMNVSTLELGDSALYLCASRRGLVLGETQYFGPGTRLLVL.

The chain combines TRBV28 with TRBJ2-7; no definite D call. Germline CDR1 and CDR2: MDHEN and SYDVKM. Deletions cut 1 base from V and 5 bases from J, with 12 bases between. The CDR3 is 14 amino acids. CDR3 DNA sequence: TGTGCCAGCAGTTTATCCCCTCTTCTGGACGAGCAGTACTTC. This translates into CASSLSPLLDEQYF.

This clonotype is medium-sized within its sample. The rearrangement uses TRBV25-1 and TRBJ1-1; D ambiguous. CDR1 MGHDK and CDR2 SYGVNS come from the germline V gene. V was clipped by 3 bases and J by 10 bases, with 18 bases between them. This CDR3 region has 14 residues. The CDR3: CASSDTSVPRRAFF. In nucleotides, the CDR3 is TGTGCCAGCAGTGATACCTCGGTTCCCCGGCGAGCTTTCTTT.

This clonotype has more than one count but fewer than ten. The J gene is TRBJ2-6, the V gene TRBV18, with D unclear. Germline CDR1 reads KGHSH; CDR2 reads LQKENI. V was cut by 3 bases and J by 2 bases, with 5 bases left in between. The CDR3 is made up of 14 amino acids. In DNA, the CDR3 is TGTGCCAGCTCACCCACAACTGGGGCCAACGTCCTGACTTTC. This encodes CASSPTTGANVLTF.

This clonotype turned up a few times. This chain connects TRBV6-5 to TRBJ2-7, with D maybe TRBD1 (6 bases). Trimming stripped 6 bases from V and 0 bases from J, with 15 bases between. The germline CDR1 and CDR2 sequences are MNHEY and SVGAGI. The CDR3 is 15 residues long. CDR3 sequence reads: CASRTGTPRSYEQYF. In DNA, the CDR3 is TGTGCCAGCAGGACCGGGACACCCCGCTCCTACGAGCAGTACTTC.

This rearrangement joins TRBV28 to TRBJ1-2; D not resolved. The CDR3 is 13 amino acids. CDR1 MDHEN and CDR2 SYDVKM come from the germline V gene. The V gene lost 5 bases and the J gene lost 0 bases, with 7 bases spanning the gap. The DNA of the CDR3 is TGTGCCAGCAGTGTGCCGGCTAACTATGGCTACACCTTC. It yields the protein CASSVPANYGYTF.

This sequence joins TRBV9 and TRBJ1-1; tentative D call: TRBD1 (5 bases). Trimming stripped 0 bases from V and 1 base from J, with 10 bases between. CDR1 and CDR2 (germline): SGDLS, YYNGEE. The CDR3 consists of 15 residues. The CDR3, as DNA: TGTGCCAGCAGCGTAGGACAGAGACAGAACACTGAAGCTTTCTTT. This encodes CASSVGQRQNTEAFF.

The DNA for the CDR3 is TGCGCCAGCAGCCGGGCTGGACAGGGCGCAGATACGCAGTATTTT. Its translation: CASSRAGQGADTQYF. The chain recombines TRBV4-3 with TRBJ2-3, with 8 bases matching TRBD1. Germline CDR1 reads LGHNA; CDR2 reads YSLEER. CDR3 size: 15 residues. The ends lost 4 bases at V and 4 bases at J; junction bases unmatched: 7.

This clonotype was counted at least ten times. The chain carries TRBV20-1 and TRBJ2-7; D remains ambiguous. The length of the CDR3 is 12 residues. V was pared by 2 bases and J by 2 bases, with 7 bases between. The germline V gene has CDR1 DFQATT and CDR2 SNEGSKA (reference sequence). CDR3 DNA: TGCAGTGCTAGAAGGAGTGCCTACGAGCAGTACTTC. It specifies CSARRSAYEQYF.

At least ten counts were recorded for this clonotype. CDR3 DNA: TGCGCCAGCAGCCAAGATTGGCCCATGCCTAATATAAATGGCTACACCTTC. Protein: CASSQDWPMPNINGYTF. The rearrangement links TRBV4-3 to TRBJ1-2; no clear D gene. Germline assignment: CDR1 LGHNA and CDR2 YSLEER. V was pared by 0 bases and J by 6 bases, with 20 bases between. The CDR3 covers 17 residues.

This clonotype was counted ten times or more. The gene calls are TRBV9 and TRBJ2-1, with 11 bases identical to TRBD2. The V segment lost 3 bases and the J segment 8 bases; nucleotides outside the gene matches: 7. Germline loops: CDR1 SGDLS, CDR2 YYNGEE. The length of the CDR3 is 15 residues. CDR3 in amino acids: CASSDSGRAVDEQFF. The DNA for the CDR3 is TGTGCCAGCAGCGATAGCGGGAGGGCTGTCGATGAGCAGTTCTTC.

The chain employs TRBV6-2 or TRBV6-3 and TRBJ2-3; 10 bases map to TRBD1. The CDR3 is 16 amino acids. In germline, CDR1 is MNHEY, CDR2 SVGEGT. The V segment lost 5 bases and the J segment 4 bases; nucleotides outside the gene matches: 9. The CDR3 DNA reads TGTGCCAGCAGTGGACGGGACAGGGGCCCCTCAGATACGCAGTATTTT. Amino acid sequence: CASSGRDRGPSDTQYF.

The CDR3 loop reads CASSVVGLAGAEQYF. Written as DNA, the CDR3 is TGTGCCAGCAGCGTGGTAGGACTAGCGGGAGCCGAGCAGTACTTC. The chain combines TRBV9 with TRBJ2-7; TRBD2 matches at 13 bases. Trimming took 2 bases from V and 6 from J; bases not matched to a gene: 5. Germline V gene lookup returns CDR1 SGDLS and CDR2 YYNGEE. CDR3 length equals 15 residues.

This clonotype occurred many times. An end of the junction differs from the germline gene, which may be a read error. V and J are TRBV7-7 and TRBJ2-1, with 11 positions matching TRBD2. Germline-derived CDR1 and CDR2 are SSHAT and FNYEAQ (reference sequence). The CDR3 totals 15 residues. The CDR3: CASSLGTSGSNEQFF. CDR3 DNA: TGTGCTAGCAGCTTAGGAACTAGCGGGAGTAATGAGCAGTTCTTC.

There are many counts of this clonotype. The rearrangement links TRBV5-1 to TRBJ2-7; a possible D gene is TRBD2 (6 bases). Germline loops: CDR1 SGHRS, CDR2 YFSETQ. The CDR3 totals 14 residues. With 1 base removed from V and 4 bases from J, the gap between germline ends came to 12 bases. CDR3 bases: TGCGCCAGCAGCTTGCAACGGGAGAAGTACGAGCAGTACTTC. Protein: CASSLQREKYEQYF.

This clonotype showed up just a few times. The V gene is TRBV6-2 or TRBV6-3, the J gene TRBJ2-5, with D possibly matching TRBD2 (6 bases). The CDR3 consists of 14 residues. The V and J ends lost 7 bases and 4 bases respectively, with 16 bases between them. Looked up from germline, CDR1 is MNHEY and CDR2 is SVGEGT. For the CDR3, the DNA is TGTGCCAGCACTCTACGGAAGGGAGGAGAGACCCAGTACTTC. Its translation is CASTLRKGGETQYF.

This clonotype was observed at least ten times. The chain joins TRBV7-9 to TRBJ1-6, with D perhaps TRBD1 (5 bases). The CDR3 totals 16 residues. V lost 5 bases and J lost 5, with 16 bases in between. The germline V gene has CDR1 SEHNR and CDR2 FQNEAQ (reference sequence). The CDR3 here is CASSGSGDAHNSPLHF. The CDR3 region has the DNA TGTGCCAGCAGCGGATCCGGGGACGCCCATAATTCACCCCTCCACTTT.

This rearrangement joins TRBV28 to TRBJ2-2, with D unresolved. Per germline, CDR1 MDHEN and CDR2 SYDVKM. The CDR3 sequence is 12 residues long. The V gene lost 6 bases and the J gene lost 5 bases, with 7 bases spanning the gap. CDR3 loop: CASSPVTGELFF. CDR3 coding DNA: TGTGCCAGCAGCCCCGTTACCGGGGAGCTGTTTTTT.

For this clonotype: A single base separates this from a much larger clone, so it may be a read error. The CDR3 does not end in the conserved phenylalanine or tryptophan, so this is likely a read error. J is TRBJ1-1 and V is TRBV18; possibly TRBD1 for D (6 bases). V lost 1 base and J 4 bases, leaving 10 bases between the germline ends. CDR1 KGHSH and CDR2 LQKENI come from the germline V gene. This CDR3 has 14 amino acids. In DNA form, the CDR3 reads TGTGCCAGCTCACCACTGGACAGCTCCACTGAAGCTTTCCTT. It yields the protein CASSPLDSSTEAFL.

Ten or more counts support this clonotype. In DNA, the CDR3 is TGCAGCGTTGGGACGGGGCGGAATGAGCAGTTCTTC. Its translation is CSVGTGRNEQFF. The J gene is TRBJ2-1, the V gene TRBV29-1; D might be TRBD1 or TRBD2, each matching 5 bases. The CDR3 length is 12 residues. Germline CDR1 is SQVTM and CDR2 is ANQGSEA. Deletions cut 4 bases from V and 7 bases from J, with 11 bases between.

Many counts were recorded for this clonotype. The chain is built from TRBV7-9 and TRBJ2-5; D gene uncertain. The CDR3 has 13 residues. Trimming left V 3 bases short and J 2 bases short, with 7 bases between. The germline gives CDR1 SEHNR, CDR2 FQNEAQ (reference sequence). CDR3 in amino acids: CASSFGQQETQYF. DNA of the CDR3: TGTGCCAGCAGCTTTGGCCAACAAGAGACCCAGTACTTC.

The chain recombines TRBV18 with TRBJ1-1; no clear D gene. Germline CDR1 is KGHSH and CDR2 is LQKENI. Trimming cost V 6 bases and J 7 bases, with 12 bases left between them. The CDR3 loop spans 12 amino acids. The CDR3 nucleotides are TGTGCCAGCTCTCCCGGGGAGGTTGAAGCTTTCTTT. This translates into CASSPGEVEAFF.

The rearrangement links TRBV5-5 to TRBJ1-2; no reliable D call. The ends were cut back, 0 bases at V and 14 bases at J, with 11 bases in the middle. This CDR3 has 11 residues. The germline V gene has CDR1 SGHKS and CDR2 YYEKEE (reference sequence). The CDR3 loop reads CASSLDPGQTF. CDR3 in DNA: TGTGCCAGCAGCTTGGATCCTGGCCAGACCTTC.

This clonotype came up many times. V and J are TRBV2 and TRBJ2-1; the match to TRBD2 covers 12 bases. The germline CDR1 and CDR2 sequences are SNHLY and FYNNEI. The length of the CDR3 is 14 residues. V dropped 2 bases and J dropped 13; count of bases not matched to a gene: 6. The CDR3 coding sequence is TGTGCCAGCAGTGAACGGGCTAGCGGGAGGGCTCAGTTCTTC. Translated, it gives CASSERASGRAQFF.

The chain has TRBV7-2 and TRBJ2-5, with D perhaps matching TRBD2 (5 bases). The CDR3 spans 17 residues. Trimming left V 0 bases short and J 5 bases short, with 19 bases between. Germline-derived CDR1 and CDR2 are SGHTA and FQGNSA. The CDR3 loop is CASSLAGAATLRETQYF. CDR3 nucleotides: TGTGCCAGCAGCTTAGCGGGAGCGGCAACCCTCCGGGAGACCCAGTACTTC. Together with reference TRBV7-2 and TRBJ2-5, the CDR3 gives the full variable domain: GAGVSQSPSNKVTEKGKDVELRCDPISGHTALYWYRQSLGQGLEFLIYFQGNSAPDKSGLPSDRFSAERTGGSVSTLTIQRTQQEDSAVYLCASSLAGAATLRETQYFGPGTRLLVL.

The CDR3 spells CSVRTSGRNYEQYF. CDR3 in DNA: TGCAGCGTTCGGACTAGCGGGAGAAACTACGAGCAGTACTTC. V usage is TRBV29-1 and J usage is TRBJ2-7, with 13 bases lining up with TRBD2. Germline V gives CDR1 SQVTM, CDR2 ANQGSEA. The J segment lost 3 bases and the V segment lost 5 bases, leaving 4 bases of the junction unmatched. This CDR3 is 14 amino acids long.

There are many counts of this clonotype. V usage is TRBV7-6 and J usage is TRBJ2-1; D call uncertain. V lost 4 bases and J lost 5, with 9 bases in between. The CDR3 spans 13 residues. Germline CDR1 SGHVS, CDR2 FNYEAQ. CDR3 amino acids: CASSSRIDNEQFF. CDR3 coding DNA: TGTGCCAGCAGCTCTAGGATTGACAATGAGCAGTTCTTC.

This clonotype was seen ten or more times. J is TRBJ1-1 and V is TRBV4-3; TRBD1 agrees at 7 bases. Germline V gene sequence: CDR1 LGHNA, CDR2 YSLEER. V dropped 5 bases and J dropped 1; count of bases not matched to a gene: 1. The CDR3 runs 13 residues. The CDR3 region is CASSRQGNTEAFF. The CDR3 region has the DNA TGCGCCAGCAGCAGACAGGGGAACACTGAAGCTTTCTTT.